The rows below give T cell receptor beta chains drawn from one sample of a study of blood T cell repertoires in COVID-19. Assay: immunoSEQ multiplex PCR; the TCRdb copy retains only in-frame clones and omits some. Of about 260,000 clones in the sample, almost 85% were seen once. The sequenced sample was peripheral blood. Receptor source: a woman aged 80 or over with acute or convalescent COVID-19. Both conserved end residues are part of each CDR3. The D gene is left open where the match is weak. Rows may omit the clone size; those that give it use once, few, many or a size class.

TRBJ2-3	TRBV29-1	.	.	TGCAGCGTTGGGCGACAGATGCCTAGCACAGATACGCAGTATTTT	CSVGRQMPSTDTQYF
TRBJ2-7	TRBV21-1	.	.	TGTGCCAGCAGCAAAGGCCCCCAGTACGAGCAGTACTTC	CASSKGPQYEQYF
TRBJ2-1	TRBV3-1/TRBV3-2	TRBD1	.	TGTGCCAGCAGCCAAGAGACGGGACAGGGTTCAGTCTTC	CASSQETGQGSVF
TRBJ2-7	TRBV7-2	TRBD2	.	TGTGCCAGCAGCTCTCTAGCGGGGCCCAGTTACGAGCAGTACTTC	CASSSLAGPSYEQYF
TRBJ2-7	TRBV14	.	.	TGTGCCAGCAGCCCCCGGGATAATACCTACGAGCAGTACTTC	CASSPRDNTYEQYF
TRBJ1-4	TRBV5-1	TRBD1	.	TGCGCCAGCAGCTTGTCCGGGACAGGGAACGAAAAACTGTTTTTT	CASSLSGTGNEKLFF
TRBJ1-1	TRBV9	.	.	TGTGCCAGCAGCGTAGCTCTCTACACTGAAGCTTTCTTT	CASSVALYTEAFF
TRBJ1-2	TRBV7-2	.	.	TGTGCCAGCAGCCAGCGGGACGGGTTAGTCTATGGCTACACCTTC	CASSQRDGLVYGYTF
TRBJ1-3	TRBV6-5	.	once	TGTGCCAGCAGTCACGACAACTCTGGAAACACCATATATTTT	CASSHDNSGNTIYF
TRBJ1-1	TRBV15	.	.	TGTGCCACCAGCAGAGATCGACAGAACACTGAAGCTTTCTTT	CATSRDRQNTEAFF
TRBJ2-3	TRBV7-8	TRBD2	.	TGTGCCAGCAGCTTGAGCGGGAGCCGCGATACGCAGTATTTT	CASSLSGSRDTQYF
TRBJ2-2	TRBV27	.	few	TGTGCCAGCAGTTTATTGCCAGCCGGGGAGCTGTTTTTT	CASSLLPAGELFF
TRBJ1-4	TRBV19	TRBD1	few	TGTGCCAGTAGTACGACAGGGGGGTATGAAAAACTGTTTTTT	CASSTTGGYEKLFF
TRBJ2-3	TRBV3-1/TRBV3-2	.	.	TGTGCCAGCAGCCAAGATATGGGGCCTAGCACAGATACGCAGTATTTT	CASSQDMGPSTDTQYF
TRBJ1-5	TRBV2	TRBD1	.	TGTGCCAGCAGTGGGGACAGGGGCCCTAATCAGCCCCAGCATTTT	CASSGDRGPNQPQHF
TRBJ1-6	TRBV7-2	.	.	TGTGCCAGCAGCTTAGACCGGGAATCACCCCTCCACTTT	CASSLDRESPLHF
TRBJ2-7	TRBV11-2	TRBD2	.	TGTGCCAGCAGCTCACAGGGCGGGGGGACCTACGAGCAGTACTTC	CASSSQGGGTYEQYF
TRBJ1-5	TRBV18	.	.	TGTGCCAGCTCACCATCCGGGGGGCCTCAGCCCCAGCATTTT	CASSPSGGPQPQHF
TRBJ1-1	TRBV7-3	.	few	TGTGCCAGCAGCTTTCAGGGGAACGCTGAAGCTTTCTTT	CASSFQGNAEAFF
TRBJ2-4	TRBV12-5	TRBD1	.	TGTGCTAGTGGTTTGGGACAGGGGGGCGACATTCAGTACTTC	CASGLGQGGDIQYF
TRBJ1-5	TRBV20-1	.	few	TGCAGTGCTAGTCGGTCTTTGGGCAATCAGCCCCAGCATTTT	CSASRSLGNQPQHF
TRBJ1-4	TRBV2	TRBD1	.	TGTGCCAGCAGGGGACAGGGACGGGACGAAAAACTGTTTTTT	CASRGQGRDEKLFF
TRBJ2-7	TRBV10-3	.	.	TGTGCCATCAGTGATCATGCGGCGTTAAACTCCTACGAGCAGTACTTC	CAISDHAALNSYEQYF
TRBJ1-3	TRBV7-3	.	.	TGTGCCAGCAGCTTAAGCTCGAGTTCAGCGGCAGGGGATACGAGAAACACCATATATTTT	CASSLSSSSAAGDTRNTIYF
TRBJ1-3	TRBV6-5	.	.	TGTGCCAGCAGTTACTCGAGACAGAACTCTGGAAACACCATATATTTT	CASSYSRQNSGNTIYF
TRBJ2-1	TRBV7-8	TRBD2	.	TGTGCCAGCAGCTTAGTTCCCGGGGGGATGTACAATGAGCAGTTCTTC	CASSLVPGGMYNEQFF
TRBJ1-4	TRBV5-1	TRBD1	.	TGCGCCAGCAGCTTTGGGTTCGGAGGGGGCGGTGAAAAACTGTTTTTT	CASSFGFGGGGEKLFF
TRBJ2-6	TRBV19	.	.	TGTGCCAGTAGTATAGATGACAGGAGCTCTGGGGCCAACGTCCTGACTTTC	CASSIDDRSSGANVLTF
TRBJ1-2	TRBV6-1	.	.	TGTGCCAGCAGTGACAGGGCAGGAGGCTACACCTTC	CASSDRAGGYTF
TRBJ2-3	TRBV7-2	.	.	TGTGCCAGCAGCTTAGTGGGGACACCGGGCGCCACAGATACGCAGTATTTT	CASSLVGTPGATDTQYF
TRBJ1-1	TRBV25-1	TRBD1	.	TGTGCCAGCAGTTACCGGGACAGGGGCTCTGAAGCTTTCTTT	CASSYRDRGSEAFF
TRBJ2-5	TRBV5-1	TRBD1	.	TGCGCCAGCAGCACCGGGACAGCCCAGGAGACCCAGTACTTC	CASSTGTAQETQYF
TRBJ1-5	TRBV9	.	.	TGTGCCAGCAGTCGAGATAGCAATCAGCCCCAGCATTTT	CASSRDSNQPQHF
TRBJ2-3	TRBV5-6	TRBD1	.	TGTGCCAGCAGCGGGAACAGGGGTGATACGCAGTATTTT	CASSGNRGDTQYF
TRBJ1-4	TRBV19	.	.	TGTGCCAGTAGTGTGCCATCAGGGGCAACTAATGAAAAACTGTTTTTT	CASSVPSGATNEKLFF
TRBJ1-1	TRBV7-3	TRBD1	.	TGTGCCAGCAGCCGAACCCCAGACAGGGCCGCTTTCTTT	CASSRTPDRAAFF
TRBJ2-7	TRBV27	TRBD1	.	TGTGCCAGCAGTTCGACAGGGGTAATTCACGAGCAGTACTTC	CASSSTGVIHEQYF
TRBJ1-1	TRBV19	.	.	TGTGCCAGTAGGGGGGCAAGACAGTCGACCACTGAAGCTTTCTTT	CASRGARQSTTEAFF
TRBJ1-5	TRBV7-2	.	.	TGTGCCAGCAGCTTCAGACATCATAGCAATCAGCCCCAGCATTTT	CASSFRHHSNQPQHF
TRBJ2-1	TRBV21-1	.	.	TGTGCCAGCAGCCAACGACTAGCGGGAGGGCCCTACAATGAGCAGTTCTTC	CASSQRLAGGPYNEQFF
TRBJ1-2	TRBV28	.	.	TGTGCCAGCAGTTTAAGGCCAGGGGCTAACTATGGCTACACCTTC	CASSLRPGANYGYTF
TRBJ1-6	TRBV4-1	TRBD1	.	TGCGCCAGCAGCCGGGAACAGGGGGGTTCACCCCTCCACTTT	CASSREQGGSPLHF
TRBJ2-1	TRBV7-2	TRBD2	.	TGTGCCAGCAGCTTAGTCCCGGGAGGGCCCGGGAATGAGCAGTTCTTC	CASSLVPGGPGNEQFF
TRBJ1-4	TRBV28	.	.	TGTGCCAGCAGGCCGGACATCAGAACTAATGAAAAACTGTTTTTT	CASRPDIRTNEKLFF
TRBJ1-1	TRBV29-1	TRBD1	.	TGCAGCGTCACAGGGGGCCTGAACCTGAACACTGAAGCTTTCTTT	CSVTGGLNLNTEAFF
TRBJ1-2	TRBV18	TRBD1	.	TGTGCCAGCTCACCACCCGACAGGGTCGGCTACACCTTC	CASSPPDRVGYTF
TRBJ2-7	TRBV7-2	.	.	TGTGCCAGCATTATCAGTCAACAGGCTGGCGAGCAGTACTTC	CASIISQQAGEQYF
TRBJ2-2	TRBV28	TRBD1	.	TGTGCCAGCAGTTCAACAGGGGGTGCCACCGGGGAGCTGTTTTTT	CASSSTGGATGELFF
TRBJ2-2	TRBV7-8	.	.	TGTGCCAGCAGCTTAGTAGTCACCAGGGGGGTTGGGGAGCTGTTTTTT	CASSLVVTRGVGELFF
TRBJ2-2	TRBV2	TRBD1	.	TGTGCCAGCAGTGAGACCTGGGACAGGGGATTTGGGGAGCTGTTTTTT	CASSETWDRGFGELFF
TRBJ2-3	TRBV3-1/TRBV3-2	.	.	TGTGCCAGCAGCCAAGTAGTGTGGTTGCAGTATTTT	CASSQVVWLQYF
TRBJ1-2	TRBV23-1	TRBD1	.	TGCGCCAGCAGTCTTCCGGGACAGGGCGACTATGGCTACACCTTC	CASSLPGQGDYGYTF
TRBJ1-5	TRBV2	TRBD1	once	TGTGCCAGCACAGGGACAGGGAAAAATCAGCCCCAGCATTTT	CASTGTGKNQPQHF
TRBJ2-1	TRBV15	.	.	TGTGCCACCAGCAGAGCGAGCGTCCGAGTACGGGGCAATGAGCAGTTCTTC	CATSRASVRVRGNEQFF
TRBJ2-6	TRBV7-2	.	once	TGTGCCAGCAGCTTATTTGGTCCCACAGCCTCTGGGGCCAACGTCCTGACTTTC	CASSLFGPTASGANVLTF
TRBJ2-7	TRBV7-8	.	.	TGTGCCAGCAGCTTAGGAGGGACACCGACCTACGAGCAGTACTTC	CASSLGGTPTYEQYF
TRBJ1-3	TRBV4-2	TRBD1	.	TGTGCCAGCAGCCAATCAGGACAGGGAGGGTTCTCTGGAAACACCATATATTTT	CASSQSGQGGFSGNTIYF
TRBJ2-1	TRBV9	.	.	TGTGCCAGCAGCGTAGATACGAGGGGGTGGAATGAGCAGTTCTTC	CASSVDTRGWNEQFF
TRBJ2-2	TRBV7-8	.	.	TGTGCCAGCAGCTTAAGAGTATATACGAACACCGGGGAGCTGTTTTTT	CASSLRVYTNTGELFF